A selection of T cell receptor beta chains follows, all from one sample in a study of T cells in Graves' hyperthyroidism and ophthalmopathy. A single record per CDR3 protein comes from TCRdb applying MiXCR to the multiplex PCR reads. The repertoire has 400,000 to 500,000 distinct CDR3 sequences, 13% to 15% of them found once; the top ten carry about 17%. The sequenced material came from blood. Every receptor here comes from a young woman with Graves' hyperthyroidism. Both conserved end residues are part of each CDR3. Each record gives: CDR3 length, D gene, J gene, clone size, V gene, CDR3 protein, CDR3 DNA. A D gene is named only where the DNA matches it firmly. Size values are once, few and many counts, or a class for expanded clones, and some rows have none.

>18|.|TRBJ1-1|many|TRBV7-3
CASSSSPKFTTGYTEAFF
TGTGCCAGCAGCTCCAGCCCTAAGTTTACGACAGGTTACACTGAAGCTTTCTTT
>13|TRBD1|TRBJ1-2|.|TRBV19
CASIRDRASGYTF
TGTGCCAGTATCCGGGACAGGGCGAGTGGCTACACCTTC
>16|TRBD2|TRBJ2-3|many|TRBV7-8
CASSLYPSGYTDTQYF
TGTGCCAGCAGCTTATATCCTAGCGGATACACAGATACGCAGTATTTT
>14|.|TRBJ2-7|.|TRBV7-9
CASSLETGAYEQYF
TGTGCCAGCAGCTTAGAGACGGGAGCCTACGAGCAGTACTTC
>13|.|TRBJ1-2|few|TRBV12-3/TRBV12-4
CASSLAGGSGGTF
TGTGCCAGCAGTTTAGCGGGGGGCTCAGGAGGCACCTTC
>13|.|TRBJ2-5|many|TRBV20-1
CSALTEVGETQYF
TGCAGTGCGCTGACAGAGGTTGGGGAGACCCAGTACTTC
>11|.|TRBJ1-1|many|TRBV7-8
CASSAIREAFF
TGTGCCAGCAGCGCAATCCGTGAAGCTTTCTTT
>12|.|TRBJ1-2|many|TRBV6-5
CASSYGPYGYTF
TGTGCCAGCAGTTACGGACCCTATGGCTACACCTTC
>15|TRBD2|TRBJ2-2|.|TRBV9
CASSTGTSSTGELFF
TGTGCCAGCAGCACCGGGACTAGTTCAACCGGGGAGCTGTTTTTT
>16|TRBD2|TRBJ2-1|few|TRBV6-1
CASRPAVAGVYNEQFF
TGTGCCAGCAGACCCGCGGTAGCGGGAGTCTACAATGAGCAGTTCTTC
>14|TRBD1|TRBJ1-1|many|TRBV6-1
CASRGDRVASEAFF
TGTGCCAGCAGAGGGGACAGGGTGGCGAGTGAAGCTTTCTTT
>13|.|TRBJ2-1|many|TRBV12-3/TRBV12-4
CASYRGGRDEQFF
TGTGCCAGTTACAGGGGGGGTCGGGATGAGCAGTTCTTC
>12|.|TRBJ1-1|many|TRBV27
CALRTVNTEAFF
TGTGCCCTTCGGACGGTGAACACTGAAGCTTTCTTT
>15|TRBD1|TRBJ2-7|many|TRBV11-3
CASSFIGQGSYEQYF
TGTGCCAGCAGTTTTATCGGACAGGGGTCCTACGAGCAGTACTTC
>13|.|TRBJ2-3|many|TRBV7-7
CASSLEGLGTQYF
TGTGCCAGCAGCTTAGAGGGTCTTGGCACGCAGTATTTT